The rows below give T cell receptor beta chains drawn from one sample of a study of shared clonotypes between healthy human individuals. Generated by immunoSEQ multiplex PCR, the TCRdb table keeps only in-frame clones and is missing some. Altogether around 2.3 million clones are present, nearly 97% being singletons, with the ten largest covering around 0.13%. The sequenced sample was naive CD4+ T cells sorted from blood. Receptor source: a man younger than 35 in good health. CDR3s include the opening cysteine and the closing phenylalanine or tryptophan. A D gene is named only where the DNA matches it firmly. Clone size is stated in some rows and not others, as once, few, many or a class when expanded.

D: -
size: -
V: TRBV7-3
J: TRBJ2-1
DNA: TGTGCCAGCAGCTTAACGGCGGCAAACTCCTACAATGAGCAGTTCTTC
CDR3: CASSLTAANSYNEQFF

D: TRBD2
size: -
V: TRBV6-5
J: TRBJ2-7
DNA: TGTGCCAGCAGCCGCCGGACTAGCGGGACGGGGGAGCAGTACTTC
CDR3: CASSRRTSGTGEQYF

D: TRBD2
size: -
V: TRBV6-5
J: TRBJ2-7
DNA: TGTGCCAGCAGTTACTCGCGGGGGGCCTACGAGCAGTACTTC
CDR3: CASSYSRGAYEQYF

D: TRBD2
size: -
V: TRBV2
J: TRBJ2-3
DNA: TGTGCCAGCAGTGAAGTCGGGGGGAACACAGATACGCAGTATTTT
CDR3: CASSEVGGNTDTQYF

D: -
size: -
V: TRBV5-4
J: TRBJ2-2
DNA: TGTGCCAGCAGCTTAAACGGGAGGAACACCGGGGAGCTGTTTTTT
CDR3: CASSLNGRNTGELFF

D: TRBD2
size: -
V: TRBV12-5
J: TRBJ2-1
DNA: TGTGCTAGTGGTTTGGGTAGCGGGAGCTACAATGAGCAGTTCTTC
CDR3: CASGLGSGSYNEQFF

D: -
size: -
V: TRBV6-5
J: TRBJ1-1
DNA: TGTGCCAGCAGTTACTCCTGGGCACAGAGAACTGAAGCTTTCTTT
CDR3: CASSYSWAQRTEAFF

D: TRBD2
size: -
V: TRBV10-2
J: TRBJ2-7
DNA: TGCGCCAGCAGGGATCCGGGACTAGCGGGAGGTGGCGAGCAGTACTTC
CDR3: CASRDPGLAGGGEQYF

D: -
size: -
V: TRBV2
J: TRBJ2-6
DNA: TGTGCCAGCAGTCCCCGACAGCCGTCCAGCTCTGGGGCCAACGTCCTAACTTTC
CDR3: CASSPRQPSSSGANVLTF

D: -
size: -
V: TRBV5-1
J: TRBJ2-5
DNA: TGCGCCAGCAGCTTGTCCGTAACAGGGGGAGGGGCCCAGTACTTC
CDR3: CASSLSVTGGGAQYF

D: -
size: -
V: TRBV6-6
J: TRBJ1-1
DNA: TGTGCCAGCAGTTACCTGGGGACTGAAGCTTTCTTT
CDR3: CASSYLGTEAFF

D: -
size: -
V: TRBV2
J: TRBJ2-5
DNA: TGTGCCAGCAGTGAGGCAGGGCCGGAGACCCAGTACTTC
CDR3: CASSEAGPETQYF

D: -
size: -
V: TRBV10-1
J: TRBJ2-1
DNA: TGCGCCAGCAGTGAGTCGCTAGCTCTCCCCCGTGAGCAGTTCTTC
CDR3: CASSESLALPREQFF

D: -
size: -
V: TRBV2
J: TRBJ1-5
DNA: TGTGCCAGCAGTGAAGGGGGACAGCCCCAGCATTTT
CDR3: CASSEGGQPQHF

D: -
size: once
V: TRBV5-4
J: TRBJ2-3
DNA: TGTGCCAGCAGTCTCGACTTAGCGGAGGATACGCAGTATTTT
CDR3: CASSLDLAEDTQYF

D: -
size: -
V: TRBV18
J: TRBJ1-1
DNA: TGTGCCAGCTCATCGGGGGTCTCTGAAGCTTTCTTT
CDR3: CASSSGVSEAFF